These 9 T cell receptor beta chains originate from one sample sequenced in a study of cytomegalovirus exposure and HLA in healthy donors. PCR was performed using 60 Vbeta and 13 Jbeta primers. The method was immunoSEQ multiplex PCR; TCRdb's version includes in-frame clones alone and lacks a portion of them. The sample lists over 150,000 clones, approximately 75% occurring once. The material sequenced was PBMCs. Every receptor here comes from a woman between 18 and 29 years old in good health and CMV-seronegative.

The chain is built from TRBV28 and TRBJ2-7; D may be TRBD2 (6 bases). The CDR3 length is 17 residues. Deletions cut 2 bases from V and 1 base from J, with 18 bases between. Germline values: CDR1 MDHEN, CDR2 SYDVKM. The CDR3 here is CASSLPPGGIFSYEQYF. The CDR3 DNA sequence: TGTGCCAGCAGTTTACCGCCTGGCGGGATTTTTTCCTACGAGCAGTACTTC. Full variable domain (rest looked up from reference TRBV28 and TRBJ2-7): DVKVTQSSRYLVKRTGEKVFLECVQDMDHENMFWYRQDPGLGLRLIYFSYDVKMKEKGDIPEGYSVSREKKERFSLILESASTNQTSMYLCASSLPPGGIFSYEQYFGPGTRLTVT.

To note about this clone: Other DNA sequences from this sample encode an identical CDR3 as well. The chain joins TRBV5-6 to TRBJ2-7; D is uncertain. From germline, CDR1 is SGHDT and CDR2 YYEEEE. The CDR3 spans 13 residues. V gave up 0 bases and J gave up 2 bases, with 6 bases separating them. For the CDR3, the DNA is TGTGCCAGCAGCTTGGACCGGGCCTACGAGCAGTACTTC. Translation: CASSLDRAYEQYF.

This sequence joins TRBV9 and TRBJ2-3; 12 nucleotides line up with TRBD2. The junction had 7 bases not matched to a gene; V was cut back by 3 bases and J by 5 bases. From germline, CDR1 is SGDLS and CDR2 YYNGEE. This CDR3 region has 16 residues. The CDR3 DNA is TGTGCCAGCAGCGCGCAGCCGGGACTAGCGGGAGATACGCAGTATTTT. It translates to CASSAQPGLAGDTQYF.

CDR3 residues: CASSVTSGQNTGELFF. CDR3 coding DNA: TGTGCCAGCAGTGTCACCTCGGGACAGAACACCGGGGAGCTGTTTTTT. The chain is built from TRBV9 and TRBJ2-2; D perhaps matches TRBD1 (6 bases). Deletions cut 5 bases from V and 1 base from J, with 15 bases between. This CDR3 contains 16 residues. Germline V gene lookup returns CDR1 SGDLS and CDR2 YYNGEE.

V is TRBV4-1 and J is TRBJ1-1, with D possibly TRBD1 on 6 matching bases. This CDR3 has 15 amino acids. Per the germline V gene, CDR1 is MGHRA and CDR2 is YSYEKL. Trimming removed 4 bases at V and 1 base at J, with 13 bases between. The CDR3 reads CASSPRTASNTEAFF. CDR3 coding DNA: TGCGCCAGCAGCCCTAGGACAGCCTCGAACACTGAAGCTTTCTTT.

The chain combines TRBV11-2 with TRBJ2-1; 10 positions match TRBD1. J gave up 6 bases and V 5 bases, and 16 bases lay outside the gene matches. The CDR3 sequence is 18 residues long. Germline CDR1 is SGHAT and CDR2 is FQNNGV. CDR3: CASSKAGTGASSFNEQFF. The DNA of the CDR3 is TGTGCCAGCAGCAAAGCCGGGACAGGGGCTTCTTCATTCAATGAGCAGTTCTTC.

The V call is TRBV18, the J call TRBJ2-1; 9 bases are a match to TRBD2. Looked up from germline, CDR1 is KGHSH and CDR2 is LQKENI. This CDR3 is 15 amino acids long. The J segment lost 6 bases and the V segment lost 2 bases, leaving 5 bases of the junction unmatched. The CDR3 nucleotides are TGTGCCAGCTCACCAAAGGCTAGCGGGATCAATGAGCAGTTCTTC. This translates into CASSPKASGINEQFF.

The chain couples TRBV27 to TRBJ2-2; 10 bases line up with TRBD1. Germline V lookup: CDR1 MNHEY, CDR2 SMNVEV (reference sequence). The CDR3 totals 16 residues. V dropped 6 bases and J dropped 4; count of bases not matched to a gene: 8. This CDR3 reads CASRPGTGAPTGELFF. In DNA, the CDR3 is TGTGCCAGCAGGCCAGGGACAGGGGCACCCACCGGGGAGCTGTTTTTT.

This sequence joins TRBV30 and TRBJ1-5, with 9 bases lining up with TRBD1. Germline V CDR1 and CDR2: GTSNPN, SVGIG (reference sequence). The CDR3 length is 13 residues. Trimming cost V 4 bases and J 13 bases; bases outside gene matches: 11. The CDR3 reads CAWTSGQGRKQHF. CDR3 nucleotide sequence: TGTGCCTGGACTTCGGGACAGGGAAGAAAGCAGCATTTT.